This is a list of T cell receptor beta chains from one sample in a study of blood T cell repertoires in COVID-19. Clones were read by immunoSEQ multiplex PCR, and TCRdb kept only the in-frame ones, dropping some. The profile shows approximately 300,000 clones, approximately 82% of them singletons. The sample was peripheral blood. All receptors come from a woman in her fifties or sixties with acute or convalescent COVID-19. The CDR3 runs from the conserved cysteine through the conserved F or W. The order of the fields is D gene, J gene, clone size, V gene, CDR3 protein, CDR3 DNA. The D gene is left open where the match is weak. Expanded clones are given a class, and other clones once, few, many or no size at all.

. | TRBJ2-7 | . | TRBV14 | CASSQGAFGYEQYF | TGTGCCAGCAGCCAGGGGGCCTTTGGGTACGAGCAGTACTTC
. | TRBJ1-6 | . | TRBV10-3 | CAISESTGYNSPLHF | TGTGCCATCAGTGAGTCGACGGGCTATAATTCACCCCTCCACTTT
TRBD1 | TRBJ1-1 | . | TRBV5-1 | CASSKGTGGTEAFF | TGCGCCAGCAGCAAGGGTACAGGGGGCACTGAAGCTTTCTTT
. | TRBJ2-5 | . | TRBV7-9 | CASSHLQGLEETQYF | TGTGCCAGCAGCCATTTGCAGGGGCTTGAAGAGACCCAGTACTTC
. | TRBJ2-2 | once | TRBV28 | CASSSTGSDTGELFF | TGTGCCAGCAGTTCAACCGGGAGCGACACCGGGGAGCTGTTTTTT
. | TRBJ2-7 | . | TRBV9 | CASSVSGGVEQYF | TGTGCCAGCAGCGTAAGTGGAGGGGTCGAGCAGTACTTC
. | TRBJ1-1 | . | TRBV27 | CASKREVLTEAFF | TGTGCCAGCAAGCGGGAAGTGTTAACTGAAGCTTTCTTT
TRBD1 | TRBJ1-3 | . | TRBV24-1 | CATSLGGRDTIYF | TGTGCCACCAGTCTAGGGGGCCGCGACACCATATATTTT
TRBD2 | TRBJ2-1 | . | TRBV30 | CAWSTGLAGVYNEQFF | TGTGCCTGGAGTACGGGCCTAGCGGGGGTCTACAATGAGCAGTTCTTC
. | TRBJ2-7 | few | TRBV2 | CASSGGLLSYEQYF | TGTGCCAGCAGTGGGGGACTTCTCTCCTACGAGCAGTACTTC
. | TRBJ1-5 | . | TRBV24-1 | CATSDSLRRQPQHF | TGTGCCACCAGTGATTCCCTTCGTCGTCAGCCCCAGCATTTT
. | TRBJ2-3 | . | TRBV19 | CASGLWTTSRDTQYF | TGTGCCAGTGGTCTTTGGACTACATCAAGGGATACGCAGTATTTT
TRBD1 | TRBJ1-6 | few | TRBV2 | CASKGTDNSPLHF | TGTGCCAGCAAAGGGACAGATAATTCACCCCTCCACTTT
. | TRBJ2-3 | . | TRBV28 | CASSVGGDTQYF | TGTGCCAGCAGCGTCGGGGGAGATACGCAGTATTTT
. | TRBJ2-3 | . | TRBV30 | CAWARMRGEAQYF | TGTGCCTGGGCGCGGATGCGCGGGGAAGCGCAGTATTTT
TRBD2 | TRBJ2-7 | . | TRBV5-4 | CASSPGREYGEQYF | TGTGCCAGCAGCCCCGGGCGGGAGTATGGCGAGCAGTACTTC
. | TRBJ2-7 | . | TRBV13 | CASSSRVSYEQYF | TGTGCCAGCAGCTCCCGGGTTTCCTACGAGCAGTACTTC
. | TRBJ2-7 | . | TRBV19 | CASSIFGLDEQYF | TGTGCCAGTAGTATTTTTGGGCTGGACGAGCAGTACTTC
TRBD1 | TRBJ2-3 | . | TRBV24-1 | CATSGQGQGIDTQYF | TGTGCCACCAGTGGCCAGGGACAGGGGATAGATACGCAGTATTTT
TRBD1 | TRBJ1-2 | . | TRBV15 | CATSRRDSLNYGYTF | TGTGCCACCAGCAGAAGGGACAGTCTTAACTATGGCTACACCTTC
TRBD2 | TRBJ2-1 | . | TRBV2 | CASWGGIAGGNNEQFF | TGTGCCAGCTGGGGGGGTATAGCGGGAGGTAACAATGAGCAGTTCTTC
TRBD1 | TRBJ1-3 | . | TRBV30 | CAWSVLTRGPGNTIYF | TGTGCCTGGAGTGTACTCACGAGGGGGCCTGGAAACACCATATATTTT
TRBD2 | TRBJ2-3 | . | TRBV5-4 | CASRQGTSGRTDTQYF | TGTGCCAGCAGACAGGGGACTAGCGGCCGCACAGATACGCAGTATTTT
. | TRBJ1-3 | . | TRBV23-1 | CASSQSWALMGGTGNTIYF | TGCGCCAGCAGTCAATCTTGGGCTCTGATGGGGGGGACTGGAAACACCATATATTTT
. | TRBJ1-4 | . | TRBV10-3 | CAISEGLARNEKLFF | TGTGCCATCAGTGAGGGACTCGCTCGGAATGAAAAACTGTTTTTT
. | TRBJ1-1 | . | TRBV18 | CASSPGRSEAFF | TGTGCCAGCTCCCCAGGGAGGTCTGAAGCTTTCTTT
TRBD1 | TRBJ1-1 | . | TRBV7-3 | CASSLQGENTEAFF | TGTGCCAGCAGCTTACAGGGGGAGAACACTGAAGCTTTCTTT
TRBD1 | TRBJ2-3 | . | TRBV6-2/TRBV6-3 | CASSSFGQGFQDTQYF | TGTGCCAGCAGCTCTTTTGGACAGGGGTTCCAGGATACGCAGTATTTT
. | TRBJ1-1 | . | TRBV4-2 | CASGNRGGTEAFF | TGTGCCAGCGGAAATCGAGGGGGAACTGAAGCTTTCTTT
. | TRBJ1-4 | . | TRBV10-1 | CASSESNSPGSEAGKLFF | TGCGCCAGCAGTGAGTCGAATAGTCCGGGCTCGGAGGCCGGAAAACTGTTTTTT
TRBD1 | TRBJ1-4 | . | TRBV7-2 | CASSQGQGEEKLFF | TGTGCCAGCAGCCAGGGACAGGGTGAAGAAAAACTGTTTTTT
TRBD1 | TRBJ1-2 | . | TRBV5-6 | CASSFGDRDLPGYTF | TGTGCCAGCAGCTTCGGGGACAGGGACCTTCCTGGCTACACCTTC
TRBD2 | TRBJ2-1 | . | TRBV4-2 | CASSQDRAGTFSGLAGNEQFF | TGTGCCAGCAGCCAAGATAGGGCAGGAACCTTCTCGGGACTAGCGGGAAATGAGCAGTTCTTC
TRBD1 | TRBJ2-5 | . | TRBV5-1 | CASSMGQGMEETQYF | TGCGCCAGCAGCATGGGACAGGGTATGGAAGAGACCCAGTACTTC
. | TRBJ1-4 | . | TRBV9 | CASSSRTDFNEKLFF | TGTGCCAGCAGCTCCCGGACAGACTTTAATGAAAAACTGTTTTTT
. | TRBJ2-7 | . | TRBV11-1 | CASSFSSGTPYEQYF | TGTGCCAGCAGCTTCTCTTCCGGGACACCTTACGAGCAGTACTTC
. | TRBJ2-3 | . | TRBV15 | CATSRDSGEDTQYF | TGTGCCACCAGCAGAGATTCTGGGGAGGATACGCAGTATTTT
. | TRBJ2-1 | . | TRBV6-5 | CASSYSRLGEQFF | TGTGCCAGCAGTTACTCGAGACTGGGTGAGCAGTTCTTC
. | TRBJ2-2 | . | TRBV27 | CASSPRLGALTGELFF | TGTGCCAGCAGTCCGCGACTAGGAGCACTCACCGGGGAGCTGTTTTTT
. | TRBJ2-3 | once | TRBV5-1 | CASSLGVDTDTQYF | TGCGCCAGCAGCCTCGGGGTAGACACAGATACGCAGTATTTT
TRBD1 | TRBJ1-2 | . | TRBV24-1 | CATSDTGDGYTF | TGTGCCACCAGCGATACAGGGGATGGCTACACCTTC